The 10 T cell receptor beta chains below were found in one sample sequenced in a study of early T cells in non-severe SARS-CoV-2 infection. Each CDR3 protein gets one entry after TCRdb re-called the 5' RACE reads with MiXCR. The sample gives some 73,000 distinct CDR3 sequences, approximately 12% of which show up once; around 3.6% is in the top ten. The sample taken for sequencing was whole blood. The receptor source for this set is an adult who was a healthcare worker with PCR-confirmed SARS-CoV-2 infection or an uninfected control (not recorded which).

V gene TRBV5-6 combines with J gene TRBJ2-3; possibly TRBD2 for D (6 bases). CDR1 and CDR2 (germline): SGHDT, YYEEEE. V dropped 3 bases and J dropped 1 base, with 12 bases sitting between them. The CDR3 spans 15 residues. The CDR3 nucleotides are TGTGCCAGCAGCTCCCCCGAGCGGGGCACAGATACGCAGTATTTT. Its protein product is CASSSPERGTDTQYF.

V is TRBV28 and J is TRBJ2-1; D is perhaps TRBD1 or TRBD2 (5 bases each). This CDR3 contains 9 residues. Per germline, CDR1 MDHEN and CDR2 SYDVKM. V gave up 10 bases and J gave up 13 bases, with 11 bases separating them. The CDR3, as DNA: TGTGCCACCGGGGACGACCAGTTCTTC. Its protein is CATGDDQFF.

The gene calls are TRBV29-1 and TRBJ2-7; D possibly corresponds to TRBD2 (5 bases). Trimming left V 5 bases short and J 4 bases short, with 12 bases between. The germline gives CDR1 SQVTM, CDR2 ANQGSEA. The CDR3 covers 12 residues. CDR3 DNA: TGCAGCGTTCTGAGGGAGTCTTACGAGCAGTACTTC. This codes for CSVLRESYEQYF.

This clonotype appeared many times. The chain links TRBV7-9 to TRBJ2-2, with a tentative D call TRBD1 (5 bases). Germline V CDR1 and CDR2: SEHNR, FQNEAQ (reference sequence). The CDR3 totals 13 residues. V shed 2 bases and J shed 6 bases, with 7 bases lying between them. The CDR3: CASSLQGAGELFF. Written as DNA, the CDR3 is TGTGCCAGCAGCTTACAGGGTGCCGGGGAGCTGTTTTTT.

This clonotype was picked up many times. The chain has TRBV12-3 or TRBV12-4 and TRBJ1-1, with no clear D. This CDR3 is 14 amino acids long. Trimming removed 3 bases at V and 3 bases at J, with 11 bases between. The CDR3 protein is CASSFVGRDTEAFF. DNA of the CDR3: TGTGCCAGCAGTTTCGTTGGTAGGGACACTGAAGCTTTCTTT.

This rearrangement joins TRBV4-1 to TRBJ2-1; 7 bases agree with TRBD2. The germline V gene has CDR1 MGHRA and CDR2 YSYEKL. CDR3 size: 17 residues. Unmatched junction bases numbered 11, after V lost 1 base and J lost 5 bases. DNA for the CDR3: TGCGCCAGCAGCCAAGTATTCGGCGGGAGCATGAACAATGAGCAGTTCTTC. Its translation: CASSQVFGGSMNNEQFF.

Ten or more counts support this clonotype. This sequence joins TRBV28 and TRBJ2-2; D remains unclear. The germline gives CDR1 MDHEN, CDR2 SYDVKM. This CDR3 spans 13 amino acids. Trimming took 7 bases from V and 0 from J, leaving 6 bases between them. This CDR3 is CASKDPNTGELFF. The CDR3 DNA reads TGTGCCAGCAAGGACCCGAACACCGGGGAGCTGTTTTTT.

This clonotype has only a few counts. J is TRBJ2-5 and V is TRBV20-1, with 11 bases fitting TRBD2. The CDR3 contains 16 residues. CDR1 is DFQATT, CDR2 SNEGSKA, per germline (reference sequence). V was clipped by 3 bases and J by 5 bases; unmatched bases: 11. The chain's CDR3 is CSASPRTSGYLETQYF. The CDR3 coding sequence is TGCAGTGCTAGTCCACGGACTAGCGGGTACTTGGAGACCCAGTACTTC.

This clonotype was detected many times. The chain couples TRBV29-1 to TRBJ2-1; D gene ambiguous. Germline values: CDR1 SQVTM, CDR2 ANQGSEA. The CDR3 totals 11 residues. V was shortened by 6 bases and J by 16 bases, with 19 bases between the two germline ends. The CDR3 DNA sequence: TGCAGCGTCACCAGCTCCGTCCCCCATTTCTTC. Its protein product is CSVTSSVPHFF.

The CDR3, as DNA: TGTGCCAGCAGTCGGGACAGGTACTATGGCTACACCTTC. It encodes CASSRDRYYGYTF. J is TRBJ1-2 and V is TRBV6-2 or TRBV6-3, with TRBD1 matching over 8 bases. The V gene end was trimmed by 5 bases and the J gene end by 3 bases; junction bases not matched to a gene: 2. This CDR3 is 13 amino acids long. Germline values: CDR1 MNHEY, CDR2 SVGEGT.